One sample yielded the 10 T cell receptor beta chains listed below, sequenced in a study of T cell responses to AZD1222 COVID-19 vaccine. Using immunoSEQ multiplex PCR, the repertoire was profiled, and TCRdb retains in-frame clones only, with some absent. The data contain more than 75,000 clones, under 90% of them seen just once; the ten biggest clones take up approximately 1.3%. This sample comprised peripheral blood, obtained 28 days after the second AZD1222 dose. The receptor source for this set is an adult who received the AZD1222 COVID-19 vaccine.

This chain uses TRBV5-4 with TRBJ2-1; 11 bases are shared with TRBD2. Unmatched junction bases numbered 13, after V lost 1 base and J lost 7 bases. The CDR3 is 18 residues long. Looked up from germline, CDR1 is SGHNT and CDR2 is YYREEE (reference sequence). The CDR3 reads CASSLYLAGGLGPNEQFF. The CDR3 nucleotides are TGTGCCAGCAGCTTGTACCTAGCGGGAGGACTTGGGCCGAATGAGCAGTTCTTC.

This clone has only a few counts. V and J are TRBV28 and TRBJ1-3; D is unresolved. This CDR3 is 16 amino acids long. Germline assignment: CDR1 MDHEN and CDR2 SYDVKM. Trimming took off 5 bases at V and 0 bases at J, with 14 bases between the two ends. The CDR3 protein is CASSAGLIYSGNTIYF. The CDR3 coding sequence is TGTGCCAGCAGTGCCGGACTTATTTACTCTGGAAACACCATATATTTT.

The DNA of the CDR3 is TGTGCCAGCAGCTACCACAATGAGCAGTTCTTC. It is translated as CASSYHNEQFF. The chain links TRBV11-3 to TRBJ2-1, with D uncertain. The CDR3 runs 11 residues. The V gene lost 4 bases and the J gene lost 5 bases, with 3 bases spanning the gap. Germline loops: CDR1 SGHNT, CDR2 YENEEA.

The chain employs TRBV28 and TRBJ1-3, with D perhaps matching TRBD1 (6 bases). Germline CDR1 reads MDHEN; CDR2 reads SYDVKM. The CDR3 totals 16 residues. Between the trimmed V and J ends, which lost 2 bases and 1 base, there was a span of 12 bases. The CDR3 coding sequence is TGTGCCAGCAGTTTACTCGAGGACAGTTCTGGAAACACCATATATTTT. It is translated as CASSLLEDSSGNTIYF.

This clone was seen a single time. This chain uses TRBV21-1 with TRBJ2-6; the D call in the table, TRBD1, was not verified against the DNA. TRBV21-1 is an annotated pseudogene. This CDR3 is 17 amino acids long. CDR3 sequence (DNA): TGTGCCAGCAGCAACCCGCAGGCAGGCTCTGGGGCCAACGTCCTGACTTTC. It encodes CASSNPQAGSGANVLTF.

This chain connects TRBV7-2 to TRBJ1-5; D ambiguous. V lost 5 bases and J lost 5, with 16 bases in between. The CDR3 runs to 15 residues. Germline V gene sequence: CDR1 SGHTA, CDR2 FQGNSA. The CDR3 DNA sequence: TGTGCCAGCAGCCCGGGGAGGTTGAGGGATCAGCCCCAGCATTTT. Translated, it gives CASSPGRLRDQPQHF.

The V call is TRBV4-3, the J call TRBJ2-1; D tentatively fits TRBD1 or TRBD2 (5 bases each). Trimming removed 6 bases from V and 8 bases from J, with 23 bases in between. The CDR3 runs to 16 residues. Germline values: CDR1 LGHNA, CDR2 YSLEER. CDR3 sequence reads: CASRINGAGLEDEQFF. The CDR3 bases are TGCGCCAGCAGAATTAACGGGGCGGGCCTAGAGGATGAGCAGTTCTTC.

The chain links TRBV6-5 to TRBJ2-7, with TRBD2 matching over 8 bases. The CDR3 contains 14 residues. V lost 6 bases to trimming and J lost 0 bases; unmatched junction nucleotides: 4. Germline CDR1 reads MNHEY; CDR2 reads SVGAGI. CDR3 bases: TGTGCCAGCAGATTAGCGGGAACCTCCTACGAGCAGTACTTC. Amino acid sequence: CASRLAGTSYEQYF.

The chain employs TRBV4-2 and TRBJ2-7; D unclear. Trimming took 0 bases from V and 6 from J, leaving 9 bases between them. This CDR3 has 13 amino acids. Germline lookup yields CDR1 LGHNA and CDR2 YNFKEQ. As DNA, the CDR3 is TGTGCCAGCAGCCAAGATGTGGGCGTCGAGCAGTACTTC. Its translation is CASSQDVGVEQYF.

The table lists this clone with a few counts. The CDR3 is CASRIRTRAEAFF. The CDR3 bases are TGTGCCAGCAGGATAAGGACCAGGGCTGAAGCTTTCTTT. The chain combines TRBV28 with TRBJ1-1; a weak D match, TRBD1 (5 bases). This CDR3 has 13 residues. Germline CDR1 is MDHEN and CDR2 is SYDVKM. Trimming removed 6 bases from V and 6 bases from J, with 14 bases in between. Using reference TRBV28 and TRBJ1-1 for the parts outside the CDR3, the full variable domain is DVKVTQSSRYLVKRTGEKVFLECVQDMDHENMFWYRQDPGLGLRLIYFSYDVKMKEKGDIPEGYSVSREKKERFSLILESASTNQTSMYLCASRIRTRAEAFFGQGTRLTVV.